This T cell receptor (beta chain) was recorded in a study of blood T cell repertoires in COVID-19. Overall study context: Acute and convalescent COVID-19 specimens originated in the United States, Italy and Spain. PBMCs, B-cell-depleted T cells, or T cells were the source of the cDNA or gDNA that made up the material.

Original analysis: From reference gene primer amplification, estimates of nucleated cell counts were derived. Data came from immunoSEQ multiplex PCR; TCRdb stores just in-frame clones and leaves some out. Clone size and V and J calls were adopted from that table, with D and trimming inferred from the DNA. The sample has roughly 140,000 clones, approximately 82% seen once; the top ten hold 9.8%. There are 17 residues in the CDR3. The chain links TRBV21-1 to TRBJ2-7; the table's D call, TRBD2, was not checked against the DNA. TRBV21-1 is shown as a pseudogene. The sequenced sample consisted of peripheral blood. The receptor was isolated from a woman aged 45-65 years with acute or convalescent COVID-19. The CDR3 spells CASTWRVCGRGSYEQYF. The CDR3 DNA follows: TGTGCCAGCACCTGGCGGGTATGCGGGAGAGGCTCCTACGAGCAGTACTTC.